This TCR beta chain derives from a study of cytomegalovirus exposure and HLA in healthy donors. PCR employed 60 Vbeta and 13 Jbeta primers. Assay used: immunoSEQ multiplex PCR; TCRdb lists only in-frame clones, some missing. The sample carries approximately 100,000 clones, 79% recorded once. CDR1 and CDR2 (germline): LGHNA, YNFKEQ. The CDR3 has 13 amino acids. V gave up 4 bases and J gave up 8 bases; unmatched junction bases: 3. This rearrangement joins TRBV4-2 to TRBJ2-1; TRBD2 matches 9 bases. Sample: PBMCs. The TCR was taken from a female donor in good health and CMV-seropositive. The chain's CDR3 is CASSLSGSYEQFF. The CDR3 DNA follows: TGTGCCAGCAGCCTTAGCGGGAGCTATGAGCAGTTCTTC.